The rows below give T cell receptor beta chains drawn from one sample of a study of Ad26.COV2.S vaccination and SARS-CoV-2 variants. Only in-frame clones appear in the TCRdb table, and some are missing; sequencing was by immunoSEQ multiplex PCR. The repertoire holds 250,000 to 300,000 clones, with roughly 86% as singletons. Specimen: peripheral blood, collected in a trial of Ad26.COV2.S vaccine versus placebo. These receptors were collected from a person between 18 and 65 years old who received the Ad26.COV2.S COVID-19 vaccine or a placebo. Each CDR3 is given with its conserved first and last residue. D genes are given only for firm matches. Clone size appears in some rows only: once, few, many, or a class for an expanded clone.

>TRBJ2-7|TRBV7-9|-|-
TGTGCCAGCAGCAAGGACTCCTACGAGCAGTACTTC
CASSKDSYEQYF
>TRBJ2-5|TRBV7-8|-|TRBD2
TGTGCCAGCAGCTTATTGGTTCTAGCGGGAGAGGGAGAGACCCAGTACTTC
CASSLLVLAGEGETQYF
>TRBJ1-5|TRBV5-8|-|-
TGTGCCAGCAGCTCGTACCGGGACACCGAGGGCAATCAGCCCCAGCATTTT
CASSSYRDTEGNQPQHF
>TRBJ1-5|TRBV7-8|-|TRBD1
TGTGCCAGCAGCACCCGGGACAGGGGATCTCAGCCCCAGCATTTT
CASSTRDRGSQPQHF
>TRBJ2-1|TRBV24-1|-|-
TGTGCCACCAGTGATCAGGGGAACGACTACAATGAGCAGTTCTTC
CATSDQGNDYNEQFF
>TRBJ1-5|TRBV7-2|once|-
TGTGCCAGCAGTTTAGACAGATTCCCTCGGTGGCCCCAGCATTTT
CASSLDRFPRWPQHF
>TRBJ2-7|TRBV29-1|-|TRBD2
TGCAGCGTTGAGATTAGCGGGACCTACGAGCAGTACTTC
CSVEISGTYEQYF
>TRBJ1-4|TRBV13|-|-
TGTGCCAGCAGTCTAGCGGGCGGAAAACTGTTTTTT
CASSLAGGKLFF
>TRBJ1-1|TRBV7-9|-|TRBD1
TGTGCCAGCAGCTTAGTTAAAGGGGGCACAACGCCAACTGAAGCTTTCTTT
CASSLVKGGTTPTEAFF
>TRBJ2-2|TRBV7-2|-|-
TGTGCCAGCAGCCCGTCGTGGGAGCTGTTTTTT
CASSPSWELFF
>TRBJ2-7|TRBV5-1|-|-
TGCGCCAGCAGCTATGAGGGACCATACGAGCAGTACTTC
CASSYEGPYEQYF
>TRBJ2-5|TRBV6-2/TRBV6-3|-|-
TGTGCCAGCAGTTACGAGGTTCGGCTCCACCAAGAGACCCAGTACTTC
CASSYEVRLHQETQYF
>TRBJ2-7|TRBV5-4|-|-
TGTGCCAGCAGCTTGGCCGGAACCTACGAGCAGTACTTC
CASSLAGTYEQYF
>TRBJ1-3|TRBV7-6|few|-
TGTGCCAGCAGCTTAGGCCGGCGACAAGCTGGAAACACCATATATTTT
CASSLGRRQAGNTIYF
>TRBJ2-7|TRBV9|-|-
TGTGCCAGCAGCGTAGGCAGCAGGGGCCACGAGCAGTACTTC
CASSVGSRGHEQYF
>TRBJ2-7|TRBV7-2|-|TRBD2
TGTGCCAGCAGCTTAGCGGTTAGCGGGAGGAAGAACGAGCAGTACTTC
CASSLAVSGRKNEQYF
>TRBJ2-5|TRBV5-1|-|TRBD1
TGCGCCAGCACCTATCTGACAGGGGTTTTGGAGACCCAGTACTTC
CASTYLTGVLETQYF
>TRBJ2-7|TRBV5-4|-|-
TGTGCCAGCAGCTTGGCCGGGCGGGTCCACGAGCAGTACTTC
CASSLAGRVHEQYF
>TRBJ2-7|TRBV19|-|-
TGTGCCAGTAGCCACCTCCATGTCCACGAGCAGTACTTC
CASSHLHVHEQYF
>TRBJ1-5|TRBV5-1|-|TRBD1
TGCGCCAGCAGCCTAGACCCAGGGGGCTCGAATCAGCCCCAGCATTTT
CASSLDPGGSNQPQHF
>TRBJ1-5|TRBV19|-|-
TGTGCCAGTAGGGGGCCGGGAGTCAATCAGCCCCAGCATTTT
CASRGPGVNQPQHF
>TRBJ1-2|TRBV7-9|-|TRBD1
TGTGCCAGCAGCTTGGAGACAGGGGGCTATGGCTACACCTTC
CASSLETGGYGYTF
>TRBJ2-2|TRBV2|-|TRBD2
TGTGCCAGCAGGGAGGTAGCGGGCGCGAACACCGGGGAGCTGTTTTTT
CASREVAGANTGELFF
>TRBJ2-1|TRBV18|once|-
TGTGCCAGCTCACCACCGAATTTCTTCCCTGAGCAGTTCTTC
CASSPPNFFPEQFF
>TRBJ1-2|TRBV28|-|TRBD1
TGTGCCAGCAGTTTTGGGGACAGGGCGCGGGGCTACACCTTC
CASSFGDRARGYTF
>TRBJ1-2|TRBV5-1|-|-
TGCGCCAGCAGCTCCGGGACACCCAGGGGCTATGGCTACACCTTC
CASSSGTPRGYGYTF
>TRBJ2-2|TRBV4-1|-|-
TGCGCCAGCAGCCACCAAGTGGCCAGTTGGAACACCGGGGAGCTGTTTTTT
CASSHQVASWNTGELFF
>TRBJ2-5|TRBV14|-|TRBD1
TGTGCCAGCAGCCAATACAGGGGTGTGAGGGAGACCCAGTACTTC
CASSQYRGVRETQYF
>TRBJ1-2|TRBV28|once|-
TGTGCCAGCAGTTTGGGCGGGCCTTTAGGTGGCTACACCTTC
CASSLGGPLGGYTF
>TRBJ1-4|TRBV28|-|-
TGTGCCAGCAGTCCCCTTTACTCGGCGGAAACTAATGAAAAACTGTTTTTT
CASSPLYSAETNEKLFF
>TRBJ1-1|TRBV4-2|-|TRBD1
TGTGCCAGCAGCCAACCCAGACAGGGGGCGGGGGGCACTGAAGCTTTCTTT
CASSQPRQGAGGTEAFF
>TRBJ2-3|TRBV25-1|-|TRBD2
TGTGCCAGCAGTGAACTAGCGGCTAACACAGATACGCAGTATTTT
CASSELAANTDTQYF
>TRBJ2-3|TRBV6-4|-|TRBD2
TGTGCCAGCAGTGACGGCGGGGGGTCCACAGATACGCAGTATTTT
CASSDGGGSTDTQYF
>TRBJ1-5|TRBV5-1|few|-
TGCGCCAGCAGCTTGAAAGTGCCTCATAGCAATCAGCCCCAGCATTTT
CASSLKVPHSNQPQHF
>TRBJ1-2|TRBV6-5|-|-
TGTGCCAGCAGTTATACTAACTATGGCTACACCTTC
CASSYTNYGYTF
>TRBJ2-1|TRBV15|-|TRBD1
TGTGCCACCAGCAGACCACCCCGAGGGACAGGGGGCTACAATGAGCAGTTCTTC
CATSRPPRGTGGYNEQFF
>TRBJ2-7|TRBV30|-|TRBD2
TGTGCCTGGGGGACTAGCGGGAGCGTCGGAAGCTACGAGCAGTACTTC
CAWGTSGSVGSYEQYF
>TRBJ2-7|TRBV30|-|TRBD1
TGTGCCTGGAGTCCGAACAGGGGTGTGGAGCAGTACTTC
CAWSPNRGVEQYF
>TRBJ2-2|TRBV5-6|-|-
TGTGCCAGCAGCTGGAACAGGGCGATAACCGGGGAGCTGTTTTTT
CASSWNRAITGELFF
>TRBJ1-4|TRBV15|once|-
TGTGCCACCAGCAGAGTGGGTGAAAAACTGTTTTTT
CATSRVGEKLFF
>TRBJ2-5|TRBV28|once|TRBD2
TGTGCCAGCACCATACCGGGGGGATTTCCAGAGACCCAGTACTTC
CASTIPGGFPETQYF
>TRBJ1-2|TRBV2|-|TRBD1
TGTGCCAGCACCGGCGGACAGGGAGGCTATGGCTACACCTTC
CASTGGQGGYGYTF
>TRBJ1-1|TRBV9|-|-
TGTGCCAGCAGCTCAGAGGGGGTCTTGAACACTGAAGCTTTCTTT
CASSSEGVLNTEAFF
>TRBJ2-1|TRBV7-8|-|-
TGTGCCAGCAGCTTATTTAGGGGCAGCTCCTACAATGAGCAGTTCTTC
CASSLFRGSSYNEQFF
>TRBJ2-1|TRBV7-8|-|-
TGTGCCAGCACCCCGAGGACAGAGAGTTTCGATGAGCAGTTCTTC
CASTPRTESFDEQFF
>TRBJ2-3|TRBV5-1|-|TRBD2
TGCGCCAGCAGATATCTAGCGGGAGCAGATACGCAGTATTTT
CASRYLAGADTQYF
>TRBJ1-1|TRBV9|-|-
TGTGCCAGCAGCGTTGATGGGGGGATGAACACTGAAGCTTTCTTT
CASSVDGGMNTEAFF
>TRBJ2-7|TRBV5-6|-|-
TGTGCCAGCAGCTTCGGAGGGGACTCCTACGAGCAGTACTTC
CASSFGGDSYEQYF
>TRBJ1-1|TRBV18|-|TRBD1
TGTGCCAGCTCACGTTATACAGGGGGCGGAGACACTGAAGCTTTCTTT
CASSRYTGGGDTEAFF
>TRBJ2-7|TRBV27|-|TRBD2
TGTGCCAGCAGTCCCGACCCGACTAGCGGCAAGCAGTACTTC
CASSPDPTSGKQYF
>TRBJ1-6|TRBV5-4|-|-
TGTGCCAGCAGCCCGGGAAAGTTTTCACCCCTCCACTTT
CASSPGKFSPLHF